The next 29 T cell receptor beta chains were all read from a single sample in a study of cytomegalovirus exposure and HLA in healthy donors. Use of 60 Vbeta and 13 Jbeta primers characterized the PCR. Sequencing was performed with immunoSEQ multiplex PCR; in TCRdb, only in-frame clones are kept and a portion is missing. The sample has 150,000 or so clones; around 85% are singletons. Sequencing was carried out using PBMCs. The receptors originated from a man younger than 35 in good health and CMV-seropositive.

The chain links TRBV2 to TRBJ2-2, with 8 positions matching TRBD2. Unmatched junction bases numbered 9, after V lost 6 bases and J lost 6 bases. The CDR3 is made up of 15 amino acids. Germline values: CDR1 SNHLY, CDR2 FYNNEI. CDR3 region: CASSTPGLGSGELFF. The CDR3 nucleotides are TGTGCCAGCAGCACACCGGGACTAGGGTCCGGGGAGCTGTTTTTT.

This clone was detected only a few times. V gene TRBV30 combines with J gene TRBJ2-1; possibly TRBD1 for D (5 bases). The germline V gene has CDR1 GTSNPN and CDR2 SVGIG (reference sequence). The V end lost 5 bases, the J end lost 3 bases, and 11 bases lay between the germline ends. This CDR3 has 13 amino acids. The CDR3 DNA sequence: TGTGCCTGGGAACAGGCTATCTACAATGAGCAGTTCTTC. Amino acid sequence: CAWEQAIYNEQFF.

J is TRBJ2-7 and V is TRBV6-5; TRBD1 agrees at 7 bases. The CDR3 sequence is 13 residues long. CDR1 is MNHEY, CDR2 SVGAGI, per germline. V was pared by 0 bases and J by 7 bases, with 3 bases of the junction left unmatched. For the CDR3, the DNA is TGTGCCAGCAGTTACTCGACAGGGAAGGAGCAGTACTTC. Protein: CASSYSTGKEQYF.

This clone was detected a few times. CDR3 bases: TGTGCCAGTAGGCCCAGGGCGGTAGGGCAGCCCCAGCATTTT. Residues: CASRPRAVGQPQHF. The V and J genes are TRBV19 and TRBJ1-5, with a tentative D call TRBD1 (5 bases). Germline V gene sequence: CDR1 LNHDA, CDR2 SQIVND (reference sequence). CDR3 length: 14 amino acids. The germline V and J ends were trimmed by 6 bases and 7 bases, with 16 bases remaining between them.

The gene calls are TRBV5-6 and TRBJ2-2, with D hard to call. V lost 2 bases to trimming and J lost 7 bases, with 9 bases between them. The CDR3 totals 13 residues. Germline V CDR1 and CDR2: SGHDT, YYEEEE. The CDR3 here is CASSLENGGELFF. In nucleotides, the CDR3 is TGTGCCAGCAGCTTAGAGAATGGCGGGGAGCTGTTTTTT.

The CDR3 DNA reads TGTGCCAGCAGCTTAGTAGGCGGGGGGCTCGGGACCCAGTACTTC. Its translation is CASSLVGGGLGTQYF. The chain is built from TRBV7-2 and TRBJ2-5; 8 nucleotides line up with TRBD2. The CDR3 contains 15 residues. CDR1 is SGHTA and CDR2 is FQGNSA in the germline V gene. V shed 1 base and J 7 bases; nucleotides not matched to a gene: 8.

The genes are TRBV6-1 and TRBJ2-2; D is undetermined. This CDR3 region has 15 residues. CDR1 and CDR2 from the germline V gene are MNHNS and SASEGT. V gave up 4 bases and J gave up 6 bases, with 15 bases separating them. The CDR3 nucleotides read TGTGCCAGCAGTGCCCTATACCCCGGGTCCGGGGAGCTGTTTTTT. Protein product: CASSALYPGSGELFF.

V usage is TRBV13 and J usage is TRBJ1-6, with D possibly matching TRBD1 (6 bases). The germline V gene encodes CDR1 PRHDT and CDR2 FYEKMQ (reference sequence). The V end was cut by 6 bases, the J end by 7 bases, with 16 bases between. The CDR3 has 15 amino acids. The DNA of the CDR3 is TGTGCCAGCAGTTCCCGTGACAGGCTAAATTCACCCCTCCACTTT. Translated, it gives CASSSRDRLNSPLHF.

The J gene is TRBJ2-1, the V gene TRBV7-9, with 10 bases lining up with TRBD2. CDR3 length: 19 residues. Germline CDR1 reads SEHNR; CDR2 reads FQNEAQ (reference sequence). Trimming cost V 5 bases and J 9 bases; bases outside gene matches: 22. The CDR3 is CASSQFPPSSGGARSEQFF. CDR3 DNA sequence: TGTGCCAGCAGCCAATTCCCACCCTCGAGCGGGGGGGCCCGAAGTGAGCAGTTCTTC.

The chain links TRBV7-3 to TRBJ1-1, with TRBD1 identical over 9 bases. The CDR3 extends over 13 amino acids. Germline V lookup: CDR1 SGHTA, CDR2 FQGTGA. Trimming removed 4 bases from V and 8 bases from J; junction bases left unmatched: 5. In DNA form, the CDR3 reads TGTGCCAGCAGCTCGGGGGGGACAGGGGAAGCTTTCTTT. It is translated as CASSSGGTGEAFF.

The V and J genes are TRBV7-8 and TRBJ1-5, with D possibly matching TRBD1 (6 bases). Germline CDR1 is SGHVS and CDR2 is FQNEAQ. The CDR3 totals 15 residues. The ends were cut back, 0 bases at V and 5 bases at J, with 11 bases in the middle. DNA of the CDR3: TGTGCCAGCAGCTTAGCGCGGACAGCTTATCAGCCCCAGCATTTT. It is translated as CASSLARTAYQPQHF.

V is TRBV7-8 and J is TRBJ1-5, with 7 bases matching TRBD1. This CDR3 is 16 amino acids long. The germline V gene encodes CDR1 SGHVS and CDR2 FQNEAQ. V lost 1 base, J lost 1 base, and 4 bases stayed unmatched. CDR3 coding DNA: TGTGCCAGCAGCTTAGTGGAGGGGGCAAGCAATCAGCCCCAGCATTTT. Protein product: CASSLVEGASNQPQHF.

The chain couples TRBV11-2 to TRBJ2-5; 11 bases are a match to TRBD2. V lost 0 bases, J lost 6 bases, and 6 bases stayed unmatched. The germline V gene has CDR1 SGHAT and CDR2 FQNNGV. This CDR3 is 16 amino acids long. The CDR3 loop is CASSLDSGGVWKTQYF. The DNA of the CDR3 is TGTGCCAGCAGCTTAGATAGCGGGGGGGTTTGGAAGACCCAGTACTTC.

The rearrangement uses TRBV10-3 and TRBJ2-1, with D unresolved. Looked up from germline, CDR1 is ENHRY and CDR2 is SYGVKD. The ends were cut back, 0 bases at V and 0 bases at J, with 6 bases in the middle. The length of the CDR3 is 15 residues. The CDR3 bases are TGTGCCATCAGTGAGTCATTGAGCTCCTACAATGAGCAGTTCTTC. Translating gives CAISESLSSYNEQFF.

The chain joins TRBV10-1 to TRBJ2-3; 7 bases map to TRBD1. This CDR3 has 15 amino acids. Unmatched junction bases numbered 9, after V lost 6 bases and J lost 3 bases. CDR1 is WNHNN, CDR2 SYGVQD, per germline (reference sequence). This CDR3 is CASRPTGTETDTQYF. Written as DNA, the CDR3 is TGCGCCAGCAGGCCCACCGGGACAGAAACAGATACGCAGTATTTT.

CDR3 in amino acids: CASSIAVNTEAFF. The DNA of the CDR3 is TGTGCCAGTAGTATAGCTGTGAACACTGAAGCTTTCTTT. The chain uses TRBV19 and TRBJ1-1; the D is unclear. CDR1 is LNHDA, CDR2 SQIVND, per germline (reference sequence). The CDR3 spans 13 residues. Trimming removed 1 base at V and 0 bases at J, with 3 bases between.

This clone was detected only a few times. This chain uses TRBV5-6 with TRBJ1-3, with 8 bases matching TRBD1. V lost 2 bases and J lost 0; bases outside the gene matches: 10. The CDR3 length is 18 residues. Germline V gene sequence: CDR1 SGHDT, CDR2 YYEEEE. DNA of the CDR3: TGTGCCAGCAGCTTTTGGACAGGGCTGAGTACCTCTGGAAACACCATATATTTT. This gives the protein CASSFWTGLSTSGNTIYF.

The rearrangement links TRBV6-1 to TRBJ1-1; no clear D gene. With 4 bases removed from V and 0 bases from J, the gap between germline ends came to 15 bases. Germline-derived CDR1 and CDR2 are MNHNS and SASEGT. The CDR3 is 16 amino acids. CDR3 sequence: CASSGWAHPLNTEAFF. The CDR3 bases are TGTGCCAGCAGTGGATGGGCCCACCCTCTGAACACTGAAGCTTTCTTT.

The chain has TRBV5-6 and TRBJ1-5; D is perhaps TRBD1 (5 bases). V shed 4 bases and J shed 4 bases, with 12 bases lying between them. Germline V gives CDR1 SGHDT, CDR2 YYEEEE. The CDR3 has 14 amino acids. The CDR3 coding sequence is TGTGCCAGCAGCGTGGGGGTGAGGAATCAGCCCCAGCATTTT. Translating it yields CASSVGVRNQPQHF.

The chain has TRBV2 and TRBJ2-1; 9 bases match TRBD2. Germline lookup yields CDR1 SNHLY and CDR2 FYNNEI. J was trimmed by 10 bases and V by 8 bases; bases with no gene match: 12. There are 14 residues in the CDR3. CDR3 nucleotides: TGTGCCAGCGGGGGGGCTAGCGGGGCCCCCGAGCAGTTCTTC. Its protein product is CASGGASGAPEQFF. Looking up the rest from reference TRBV2 and TRBJ2-1 gives the full variable domain: EPEVTQTPSHQVTQMGQEVILRCVPISNHLYFYWYRQILGQKVEFLVSFYNNEISEKSEIFDDQFSVERPDGSNFTLKIRSTKLEDSAMYFCASGGASGAPEQFFGPGTRLTVL.

Remarks on this clone: The CDR3 end shows no conserved phenylalanine or tryptophan, and so a read error is likely. This chain uses TRBV27 with TRBJ2-7, with 8 bases fitting TRBD2. Germline CDR1 reads MNHEY; CDR2 reads SMNVEV (reference sequence). J was trimmed by 0 bases and V by 4 bases; bases with no gene match: 2. CDR3 length: 14 residues. The CDR3 reads CASSYSGASYEQYL. The CDR3 nucleotides read TGTGCCAGCAGTTATAGCGGGGCCTCCTACGAGCAGTACCTC.

This clone was seen once. This sequence joins TRBV5-4 and TRBJ2-7; 7 bases match TRBD1. CDR3 size: 14 residues. The germline V gene encodes CDR1 SGHNT and CDR2 YYREEE (reference sequence). V lost 4 bases and J lost 2; bases outside the gene matches: 6. The CDR3 sequence is CASSAEQGPYEQYF. For the CDR3, the DNA is TGTGCCAGCAGCGCAGAACAGGGGCCCTACGAGCAGTACTTC. Combining the CDR3 with reference TRBV5-4 and TRBJ2-7 gives the whole variable domain ETGVTQSPTHLIKTRGQQVTLRCSSQSGHNTVSWYQQALGQGPQFIFQYYREEENGRGNFPPRFSGLQFPNYSSELNVNALELDDSALYLCASSAEQGPYEQYFGPGTRLTVT.

This rearrangement joins TRBV30 to TRBJ2-2; TRBD1 might be the D (6 bases). CDR1 is GTSNPN and CDR2 is SVGIG in the germline V gene (reference sequence). With 1 base removed from V and 4 bases from J, the gap between germline ends came to 7 bases. CDR3 length: 13 amino acids. CDR3 in DNA: TGTGCCTGGAGTGGGGGGCCCACCGGGGAGCTGTTTTTT. It translates to CAWSGGPTGELFF.

The chain recombines TRBV2 with TRBJ2-5, with 9 bases matching TRBD1. Germline V gene data show CDR1 as SNHLY and CDR2 as FYNNEI. The CDR3 covers 13 residues. V was clipped by 11 bases and J by 5 bases; unmatched bases: 9. The CDR3 spells CAGHRGLWETQYF. CDR3 sequence (DNA): TGTGCCGGACACAGGGGGCTCTGGGAGACCCAGTACTTC.

The V gene is TRBV7-9, the J gene TRBJ2-5; TRBD2 matches 8 bases. The last part of the DNA fits TRBJ2-7 better; the J call may be wrong. The CDR3 contains 15 residues. CDR1 is SEHNR, CDR2 FQNEAQ, per germline (reference sequence). The CDR3 DNA reads as TGTGCCAGCAGCCTCTCGCGGGGGGCGGGCTACGAGCAGTACTTC. It translates to CASSLSRGAGYEQYF.

V and J are TRBV11-3 and TRBJ2-1; 7 positions agree with TRBD2. Trimming at V came to 0 bases and at J to 0 bases, leaving 8 bases not matched to a gene. There are 18 residues in the CDR3. Germline-derived CDR1 and CDR2 are SGHNT and YENEEA. The DNA for the CDR3 is TGTGCCAGCAGCTTAGATCGCGCGGGGGACTCCTCCTACAATGAGCAGTTCTTC. Protein: CASSLDRAGDSSYNEQFF.

The chain is built from TRBV7-9 and TRBJ2-1; D remains ambiguous. CDR3 length: 14 amino acids. Trimming took 1 base from V and 5 from J, leaving 9 bases between them. In germline, CDR1 is SEHNR, CDR2 FQNEAQ (reference sequence). The CDR3 sequence: CASSLDVLDNEQFF. The CDR3 DNA reads TGTGCCAGCAGCTTAGATGTGCTAGACAATGAGCAGTTCTTC.

The chain is built from TRBV4-1 and TRBJ2-7; maybe TRBD2 (5 bases). The ends were cut back, 5 bases at V and 3 bases at J, with 17 bases in the middle. This CDR3 spans 15 amino acids. From germline, CDR1 is MGHRA and CDR2 YSYEKL. In nucleotides, the CDR3 is TGCGCCAGCAGCTCAACCCGTACTAGTGTCTACGAGCAGTACTTC. Translation gives CASSSTRTSVYEQYF.

V and J are TRBV10-3 and TRBJ1-5, with D uncertain. The V gene's germline CDR1 is ENHRY and CDR2 SYGVKD. Trimming shortened V by 2 bases and J by 6 bases, and 5 bases separated the two germline ends. This CDR3 comprises 12 residues. The CDR3 bases are TGTGCCATCAGTGAGGGGAGTCAGCCCCAGCATTTT. This encodes CAISEGSQPQHF.